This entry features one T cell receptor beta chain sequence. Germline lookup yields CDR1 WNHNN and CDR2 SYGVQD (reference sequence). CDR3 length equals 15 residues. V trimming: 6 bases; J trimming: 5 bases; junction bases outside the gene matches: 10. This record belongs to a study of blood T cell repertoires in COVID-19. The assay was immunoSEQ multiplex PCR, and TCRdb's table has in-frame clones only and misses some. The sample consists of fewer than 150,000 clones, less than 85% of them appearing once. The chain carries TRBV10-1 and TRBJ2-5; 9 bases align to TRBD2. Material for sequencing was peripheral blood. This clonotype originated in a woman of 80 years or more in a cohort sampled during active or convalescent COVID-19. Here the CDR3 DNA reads TGCGCCAGCAGATTAGCGGGGGACTACCCGGAGACCCAGTACTTC. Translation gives CASRLAGDYPETQYF.